This T cell receptor beta chain was captured in a study of blood T cell repertoires in COVID-19. Study-level information: Italy, Spain and the United States were the sources of the convalescent and acute COVID-19 samples. T cells, B-cell-depleted T cells, or PBMCs provided the cDNA or gDNA that served as material.

Germline CDR1 reads SQVTM; CDR2 reads ANQGSEA. CDR3 length: 14 amino acids. V lost 3 bases and J 0 bases, leaving 11 bases between the germline ends. Original processing methods: Reference gene primer amplification gave nucleated cell count estimates. Assay: immunoSEQ multiplex PCR; the TCRdb copy retains only in-frame clones and omits some. The DNA gave D and trimming, while V, J and clone size come from that table. Of about 45,000 clones listed, more than 80% are singletons. The clonotype was recovered from an elderly man in a cohort sampled during active COVID-19. The chain joins TRBV29-1 to TRBJ1-1; D is perhaps TRBD1 (6 bases). Sequencing input: peripheral blood. The CDR3 loop reads CSVDVSGVNTEAFF. DNA for the CDR3: TGCAGCGTTGATGTGTCAGGGGTGAACACTGAAGCTTTCTTT.